This is a list of T cell receptor beta chains from one sample in a study of OX40 agonist ivuxolimab in advanced cancers. Here immunoSEQ multiplex PCR was the method, and the copy in TCRdb shows in-frame clones only, minus some. The sample includes about 71,000 clones, about three quarters of them seen just once. The material was CD4+ or CD8+ T cells sorted from blood, obtained in a trial of the OX40 agonist ivuxolimab. These receptors were taken from an adult with an advanced solid tumor such as melanoma, head and neck, liver or kidney cancer. Both conserved end residues are part of each CDR3. D genes are given only for firm matches.

TRBJ2-5	TRBV7-2	NA	TGTGCCAGCAGCGTCGGGGAGACCCAGTACTTC	CASSVGETQYF
TRBJ1-1	TRBV2	NA	TGTGCCAGCAGTTCTCCAGGGGAAACGAACACTGAAGCTTTCTTT	CASSSPGETNTEAFF
TRBJ1-4	TRBV2	TRBD1	TGTGCCAGCAGTGACAACAGGGGTGATGAAAAACTGTTTTTT	CASSDNRGDEKLFF
TRBJ1-3	TRBV10-3	NA	TGTGCCATCAGTGATAGCGCGGTGGTTGGAAACACCATATATTTT	CAISDSAVVGNTIYF
TRBJ1-5	TRBV11-2	NA	TGTGCCAGCAGCTTAGATATATCAGGCAATCAGCCCCAGCATTTT	CASSLDISGNQPQHF
TRBJ1-3	TRBV12-5	NA	TGTGCTAGTGGCCGACAGCTAAGTGGAAACACCATATATTTT	CASGRQLSGNTIYF
TRBJ1-3	TRBV27	NA	TGTGCCAGCAGTACAGTCTCTGGAAACACCATATATTTT	CASSTVSGNTIYF
TRBJ2-7	TRBV5-1	NA	TGCGCCAGCACGTGGGGACTTCAGGCCAATGGGGAGCAGTACTTC	CASTWGLQANGEQYF
TRBJ1-1	TRBV30	NA	TGTGCCTGGACCTTTGGGATCGGGGGTATTAACACTGAAGCTTTCTTT	CAWTFGIGGINTEAFF
TRBJ2-5	TRBV25-1	NA	TGTGCCAGCAGTGCCCACAGGGTCGGAGAGACCCAGTACTTC	CASSAHRVGETQYF